This paragraph covers one T cell receptor (beta chain) sequence. The CDR3 end lies 3 residues beyond the end of the read and is filled in from the germline J gene. This entry comes from a study of T cells in women clearing cervical HPV infection. The data were produced by immunoSEQ multiplex PCR, yet TCRdb's version contains in-frame clones alone and is incomplete. The sample has about 40,000 clones; the top ten hold 7.6%. CDR1 is LNHDA and CDR2 is SQIVND in the germline V gene (reference sequence). Trimming at V came to 5 bases and at J to 6 bases, leaving 9 bases not matched to a gene. The CDR3 totals 17 residues.

This clonotype was obtained from a woman aged 18 to 75 with a cervical HPV16 infection that either progressed to CIN3+ or cleared (not recorded which). The sequencing sample was made of blood buffy coat. This sequence joins TRBV19 and TRBJ2-3; 15 positions agree with TRBD2. Incomplete CDR3 DNA: TGTGCCAGTAGTTCCTGGACTAGCGGGGGGGACCATGATACG. Residues: CASSSWTSGGDHDT. The whole CDR3 sequence reads CASSSWTSGGDHDTQYF.